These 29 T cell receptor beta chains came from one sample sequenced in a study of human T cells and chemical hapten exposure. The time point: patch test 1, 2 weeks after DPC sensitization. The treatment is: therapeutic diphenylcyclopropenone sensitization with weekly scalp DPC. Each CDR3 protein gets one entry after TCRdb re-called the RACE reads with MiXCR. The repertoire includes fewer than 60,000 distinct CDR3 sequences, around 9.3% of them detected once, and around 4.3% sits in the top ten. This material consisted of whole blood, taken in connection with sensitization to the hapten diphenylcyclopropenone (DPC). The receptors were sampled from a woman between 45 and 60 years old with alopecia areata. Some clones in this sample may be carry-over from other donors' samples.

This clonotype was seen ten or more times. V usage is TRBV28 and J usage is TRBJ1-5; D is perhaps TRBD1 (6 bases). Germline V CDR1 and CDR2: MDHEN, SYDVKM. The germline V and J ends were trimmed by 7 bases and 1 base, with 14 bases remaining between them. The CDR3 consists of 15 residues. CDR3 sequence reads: CASTRWGASNQPQHF. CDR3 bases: TGTGCCAGCACCCGGTGGGGGGCCAGCAATCAGCCCCAGCATTTT.

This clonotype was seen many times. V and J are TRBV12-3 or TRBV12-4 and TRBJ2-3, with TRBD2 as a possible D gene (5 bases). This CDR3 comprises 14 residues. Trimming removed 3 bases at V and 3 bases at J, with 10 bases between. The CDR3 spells CASSFQSGTDTQYF. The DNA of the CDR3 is TGTGCCAGCAGTTTCCAGAGCGGAACAGATACGCAGTATTTT.

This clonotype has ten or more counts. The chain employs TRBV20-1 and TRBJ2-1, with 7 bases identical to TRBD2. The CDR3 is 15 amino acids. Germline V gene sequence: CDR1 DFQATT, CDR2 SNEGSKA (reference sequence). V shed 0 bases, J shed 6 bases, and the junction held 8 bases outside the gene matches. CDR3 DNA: TGCAGTGCTAGAGATCTTGGCGGGAGTGGCAATGAGCAGTTCTTC. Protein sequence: CSARDLGGSGNEQFF.

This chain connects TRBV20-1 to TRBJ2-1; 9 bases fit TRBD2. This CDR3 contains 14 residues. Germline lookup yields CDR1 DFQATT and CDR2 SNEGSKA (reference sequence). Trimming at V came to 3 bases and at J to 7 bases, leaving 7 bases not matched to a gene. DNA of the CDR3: TGCAGTGCTAGTATCCCTAGCGGGGTGAATGAGCAGTTCTTC. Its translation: CSASIPSGVNEQFF.

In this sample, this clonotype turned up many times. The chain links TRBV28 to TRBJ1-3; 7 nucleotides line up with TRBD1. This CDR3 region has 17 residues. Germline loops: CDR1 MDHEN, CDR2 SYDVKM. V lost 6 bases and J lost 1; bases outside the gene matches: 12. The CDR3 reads CASSKPGQSFSGNTIYF. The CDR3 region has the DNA TGTGCCAGCAGCAAGCCGGGACAGTCATTTTCTGGAAACACCATATATTTT.

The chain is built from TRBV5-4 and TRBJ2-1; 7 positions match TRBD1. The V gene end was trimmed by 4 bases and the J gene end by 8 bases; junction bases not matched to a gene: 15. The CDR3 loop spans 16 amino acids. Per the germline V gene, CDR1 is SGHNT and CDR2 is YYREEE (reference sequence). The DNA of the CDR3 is TGTGCCAGCAGCGCCGACACGGGACAGAACTTCGATGAGCAGTTCTTC. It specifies CASSADTGQNFDEQFF.

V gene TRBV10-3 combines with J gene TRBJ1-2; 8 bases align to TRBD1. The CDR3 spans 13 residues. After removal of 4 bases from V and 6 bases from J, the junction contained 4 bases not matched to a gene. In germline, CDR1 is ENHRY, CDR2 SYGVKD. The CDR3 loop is CAISGTGFNGYTF. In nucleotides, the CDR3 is TGTGCCATCAGTGGGACAGGGTTTAATGGCTACACCTTC.

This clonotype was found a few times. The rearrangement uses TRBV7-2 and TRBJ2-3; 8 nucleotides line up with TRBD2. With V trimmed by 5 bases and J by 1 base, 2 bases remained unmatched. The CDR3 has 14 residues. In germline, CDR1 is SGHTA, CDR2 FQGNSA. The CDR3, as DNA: TGTGCCAGCAGCGAGACTAGCGGCACAGATACGCAGTATTTT. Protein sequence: CASSETSGTDTQYF.

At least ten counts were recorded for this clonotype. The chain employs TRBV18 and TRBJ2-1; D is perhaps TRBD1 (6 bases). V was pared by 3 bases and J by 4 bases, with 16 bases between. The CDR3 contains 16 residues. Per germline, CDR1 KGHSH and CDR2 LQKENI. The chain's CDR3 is CASSPIGQPKYNEQFF. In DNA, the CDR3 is TGTGCCAGCTCACCCATAGGACAGCCAAAATACAATGAGCAGTTCTTC.

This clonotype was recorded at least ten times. The CDR3 coding sequence is TGCAGTGCTAGAGGACTAGCGGGAGTGGTCACCGGGGAGCTGTTTTTT. Its protein product is CSARGLAGVVTGELFF. The chain links TRBV20-1 to TRBJ2-2; TRBD2 aligns across 12 bases. Germline V gene lookup returns CDR1 DFQATT and CDR2 SNEGSKA (reference sequence). The CDR3 consists of 16 residues. The V and J ends lost 1 base and 4 bases, in that order; junction bases with no gene match: 4.

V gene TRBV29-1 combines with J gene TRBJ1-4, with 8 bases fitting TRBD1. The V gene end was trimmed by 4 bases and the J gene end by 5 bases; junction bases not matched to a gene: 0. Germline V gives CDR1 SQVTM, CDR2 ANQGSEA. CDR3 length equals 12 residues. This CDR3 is CSVGTGNEKLFF. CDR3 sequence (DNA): TGCAGCGTTGGGACAGGGAATGAAAAACTGTTTTTT.

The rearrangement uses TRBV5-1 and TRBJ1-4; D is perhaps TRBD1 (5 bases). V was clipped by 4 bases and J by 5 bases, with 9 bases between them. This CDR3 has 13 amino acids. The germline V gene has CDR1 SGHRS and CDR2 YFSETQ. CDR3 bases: TGCGCCAGCAGCCTTGGGGGAAATGAAAAACTGTTTTTT. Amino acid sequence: CASSLGGNEKLFF. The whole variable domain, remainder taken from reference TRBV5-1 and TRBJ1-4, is KAGVTQTPRYLIKTRGQQVTLSCSPISGHRSVSWYQQTPGQGLQFLFEYFSETQRNKGNFPGRFSGRQFSNSRSEMNVSTLELGDSALYLCASSLGGNEKLFFGSGTQLSVL.

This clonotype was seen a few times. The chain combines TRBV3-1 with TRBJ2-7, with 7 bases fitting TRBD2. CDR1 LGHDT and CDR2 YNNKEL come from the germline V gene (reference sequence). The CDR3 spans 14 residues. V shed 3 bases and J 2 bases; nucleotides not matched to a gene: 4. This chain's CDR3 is CASSQSSGTYEQYF. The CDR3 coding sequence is TGTGCCAGCAGCCAGTCTAGCGGCACCTACGAGCAGTACTTC.

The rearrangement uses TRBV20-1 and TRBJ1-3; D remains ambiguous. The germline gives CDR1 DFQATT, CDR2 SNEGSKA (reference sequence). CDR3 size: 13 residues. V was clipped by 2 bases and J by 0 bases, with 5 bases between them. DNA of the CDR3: TGCAGTGCTAGAAGATCCTCTGGAAACACCATATATTTT. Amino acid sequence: CSARRSSGNTIYF.

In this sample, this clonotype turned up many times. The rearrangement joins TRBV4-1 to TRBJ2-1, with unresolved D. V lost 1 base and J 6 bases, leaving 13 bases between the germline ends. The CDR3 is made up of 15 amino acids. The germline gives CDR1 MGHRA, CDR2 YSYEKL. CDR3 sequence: CASSQVLLGPNEQFF. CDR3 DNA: TGCGCCAGCAGCCAAGTCCTCCTAGGTCCCAATGAGCAGTTCTTC.

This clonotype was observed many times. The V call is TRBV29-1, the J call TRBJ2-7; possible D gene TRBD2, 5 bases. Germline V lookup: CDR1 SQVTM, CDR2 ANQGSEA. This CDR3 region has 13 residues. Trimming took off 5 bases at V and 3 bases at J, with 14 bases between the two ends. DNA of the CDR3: TGCAGCGTTAAAGGCCTCGGGATCTACGAGCAGTACTTC. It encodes CSVKGLGIYEQYF.

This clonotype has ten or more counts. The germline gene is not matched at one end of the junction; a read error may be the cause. The CDR3 is CASSQLRDRIIF. The CDR3, as DNA: TGTGCCAGCAGCCAACTCCGGGACAGGATCATCTTC. The chain uses TRBV2 and TRBJ2-1; 8 bases match TRBD1. Germline loops: CDR1 SNHLY, CDR2 FYNNEI. This CDR3 spans 12 amino acids. The full variable domain, rest sourced from reference TRBV2 and TRBJ2-1, is EPEVTQTPSHQVTQMGQEVILRCVPISNHLYFYWYRQILGQKVEFLVSFYNNEISEKSEIFDDQFSVERPDGSNFTLKIRSTKLEDSAMYFCASSQLRDRIIFGPGTRLTVL.

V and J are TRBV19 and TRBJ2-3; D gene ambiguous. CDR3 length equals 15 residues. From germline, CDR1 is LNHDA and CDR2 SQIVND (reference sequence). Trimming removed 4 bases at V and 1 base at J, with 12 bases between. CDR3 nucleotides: TGTGCCAGTAGTACCACTCCGACTCGCACAGATACGCAGTATTTT. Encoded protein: CASSTTPTRTDTQYF.

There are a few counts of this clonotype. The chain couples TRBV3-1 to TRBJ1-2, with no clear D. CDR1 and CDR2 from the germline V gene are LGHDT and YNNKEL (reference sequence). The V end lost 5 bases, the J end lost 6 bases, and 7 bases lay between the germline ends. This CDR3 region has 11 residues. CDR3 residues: CASSMQNGYTF. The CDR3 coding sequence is TGTGCCAGCAGCATGCAGAATGGCTACACCTTC.

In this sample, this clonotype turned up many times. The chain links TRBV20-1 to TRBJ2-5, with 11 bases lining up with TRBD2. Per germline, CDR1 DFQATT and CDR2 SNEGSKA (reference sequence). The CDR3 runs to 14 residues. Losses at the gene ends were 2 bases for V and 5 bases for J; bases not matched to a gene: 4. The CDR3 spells CSARIAGGPETQYF. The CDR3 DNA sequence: TGCAGTGCTAGAATAGCGGGAGGGCCGGAGACCCAGTACTTC.

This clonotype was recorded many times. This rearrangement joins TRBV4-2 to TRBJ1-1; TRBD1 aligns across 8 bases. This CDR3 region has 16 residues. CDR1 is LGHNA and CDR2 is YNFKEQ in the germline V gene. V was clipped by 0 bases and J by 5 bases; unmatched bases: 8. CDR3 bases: TGTGCCAGCAGCCAAGATTCGGACAGGGAGAAGACTGAAGCTTTCTTT. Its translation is CASSQDSDREKTEAFF.

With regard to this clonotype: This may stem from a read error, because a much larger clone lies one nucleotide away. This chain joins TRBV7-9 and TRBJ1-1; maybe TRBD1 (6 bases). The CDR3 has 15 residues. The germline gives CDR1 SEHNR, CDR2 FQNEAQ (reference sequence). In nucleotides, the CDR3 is TGTGCCAGCAGCTTAGACATGGGGGCGAACACTGAAGCTTCCTTT. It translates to CASSLDMGANTEASF.

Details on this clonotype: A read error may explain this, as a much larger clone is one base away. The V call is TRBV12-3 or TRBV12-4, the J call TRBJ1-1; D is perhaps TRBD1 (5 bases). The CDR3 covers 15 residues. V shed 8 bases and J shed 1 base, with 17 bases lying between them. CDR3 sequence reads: CASQPGLGTNTEAFF. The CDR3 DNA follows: TGTGCCAGCCAACCTGGACTGGGGACGAACACTGAAGCTTTCTTT.

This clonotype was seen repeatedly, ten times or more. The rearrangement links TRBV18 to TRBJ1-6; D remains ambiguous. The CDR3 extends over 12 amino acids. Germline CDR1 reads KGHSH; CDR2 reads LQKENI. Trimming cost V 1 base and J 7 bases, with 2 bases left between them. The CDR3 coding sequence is TGTGCCAGCTCACCACGCAATTCACCCCTCCACTTT. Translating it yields CASSPRNSPLHF.

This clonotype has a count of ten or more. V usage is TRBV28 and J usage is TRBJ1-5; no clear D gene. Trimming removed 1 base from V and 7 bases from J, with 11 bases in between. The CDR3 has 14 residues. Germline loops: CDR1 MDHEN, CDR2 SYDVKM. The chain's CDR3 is CASSLSTHGQPQHF. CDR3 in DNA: TGTGCCAGCAGTTTATCCACCCACGGGCAGCCCCAGCATTTT.

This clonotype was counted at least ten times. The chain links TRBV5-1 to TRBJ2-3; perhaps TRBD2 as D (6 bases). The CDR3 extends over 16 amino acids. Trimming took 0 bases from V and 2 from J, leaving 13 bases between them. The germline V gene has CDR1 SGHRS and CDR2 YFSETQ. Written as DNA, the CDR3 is TGCGCCAGCAGCTTGGGTGTGGGACTCCCCACAGATACGCAGTATTTT. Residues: CASSLGVGLPTDTQYF.

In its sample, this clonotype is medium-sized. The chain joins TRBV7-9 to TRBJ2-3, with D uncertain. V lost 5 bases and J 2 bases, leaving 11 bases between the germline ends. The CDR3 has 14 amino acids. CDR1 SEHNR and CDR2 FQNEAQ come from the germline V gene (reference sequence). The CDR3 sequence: CASSRSGNTDTQYF. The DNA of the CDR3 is TGTGCCAGCAGCCGTTCTGGCAACACAGATACGCAGTATTTT.

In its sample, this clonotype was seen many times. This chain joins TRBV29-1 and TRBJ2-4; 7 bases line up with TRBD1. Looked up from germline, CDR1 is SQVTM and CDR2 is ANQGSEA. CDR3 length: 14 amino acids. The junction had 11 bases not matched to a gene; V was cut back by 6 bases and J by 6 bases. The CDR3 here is CSVRTLTGRNIQYF. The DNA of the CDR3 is TGCAGCGTCCGAACCTTGACAGGGAGAAACATTCAGTACTTC.

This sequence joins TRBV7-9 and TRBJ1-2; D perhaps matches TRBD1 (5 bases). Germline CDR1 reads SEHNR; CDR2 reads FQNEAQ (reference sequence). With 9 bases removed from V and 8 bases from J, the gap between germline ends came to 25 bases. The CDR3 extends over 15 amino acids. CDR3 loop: CASTQIYWSRGGYTF. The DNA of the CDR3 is TGTGCCAGTACACAAATCTATTGGAGTCGGGGCGGCTACACCTTC.